This record concerns one T cell receptor beta chain sequence. The germline CDR1 and CDR2 sequences are MGHRA and YSYEKL. The CDR3 extends over 16 amino acids. Trimming stripped 4 bases from V and 2 bases from J, with 17 bases between. This sample is drawn from a study of T cells after yellow fever vaccination. TCRdb fed the 5' RACE reads into MiXCR, producing one record per CDR3 protein. The table lists 100,000 or so distinct CDR3 sequences, roughly 8.2% of them singletons, with over 15% in the top ten. This clonotype was obtained from a man aged 18 to 30 who received the YFV17D yellow fever vaccine. The V gene is TRBV4-1, the J gene TRBJ1-2; D gene uncertain. The input for sequencing was CD8+ T cells not binding an NS4B(214-222) dextramer, sorted from PBMCs, taken roughly 14 days after the first yellow fever vaccination. Written as DNA, the CDR3 is TGCGCCAGCAGCCCACAGACTTATCAAGGGAACTATGGCTACACCTTC. Translated, it gives CASSPQTYQGNYGYTF.